This T cell receptor beta chain originates from a study of identical twins. Study results and caveats: The study found excess low generation probability among twin-shared out-of-frame alpha sequences. Abundant beta clonotypes from cord blood bore fewer insertions; memory repertoires lacked this pattern. The study drew conclusions from cross-sectional statistical analysis, not from following the same donors. The authors noted that invariant MAIT and iNKT cells could partly confound zero-insertion analyses.

MiXCR was run by TCRdb on the 5' RACE reads, yielding one entry per CDR3 protein. The profile covers 430,000 or so distinct CDR3 sequences, with 24% appearing a single time and around 3% taken by the ten largest. There are 13 residues in the CDR3. Germline V gene data show CDR1 as SNHLY and CDR2 as FYNNEI. Trimming cost V 8 bases and J 4 bases, with 12 bases left between them. This clonotype appeared a few times. Its antigen is not known. This same sample was also taken into another study, of T cells expressing NK-cell markers.

Sequenced: CD4+ T cells sorted from blood. The V gene is TRBV2, the J gene TRBJ1-3, with D possibly being TRBD1 (6 bases). The TCR sequence derives from a woman younger than 35 in good health. The CDR3 DNA follows: TGTGCCAGCCGCCGGGACAACGGAAACACCATATATTTT. Protein: CASRRDNGNTIYF.